This TCR beta chain stems from a study of cytomegalovirus exposure and HLA in healthy donors. Overall study findings and caveats: Later analysis found that TCR beta chains associated with HLA were more clonally expanded than other, equally common chains. The study flagged about 150 TCR beta chains as cytomegalovirus-associated. Reports described diagnosis of cytomegalovirus status by the classifier as highly specific and sensitive.

The PCR used 60 Vbeta and 13 Jbeta primers. Some clones are missing from TCRdb's copy, which holds only in-frame ones; the method was immunoSEQ multiplex PCR. The data hold fewer than 250,000 clones, with over 75% observed a single time. On this clone: Its antigen remains unknown.

The TCR originated in a man aged 18 to 30 in good health and CMV-seronegative. The specimen sequenced was PBMCs.

This CDR3 is CASSLAAYYGYTF. CDR3 DNA sequence: TGTGCCAGCAGCTTAGCAGCCTACTATGGCTACACCTTC. The gene calls are TRBV7-9 and TRBJ1-2; D unresolved. The CDR3 is 13 residues long. Germline V gene data show CDR1 as SEHNR and CDR2 as FQNEAQ (reference sequence). V lost 0 bases to trimming and J lost 3 bases, with 5 bases between them.